Below are 21 T cell receptor beta chains sequenced from a single sample in a study of neoadjuvant anti-PD-1 for oral cavity cancer. The method was immunoSEQ multiplex PCR; TCRdb's version includes in-frame clones alone and lacks a portion of them. This table has 7,500 to 8,000 clones, 70% appearing once. Time point specified: after neoadjuvant nivolumab, at surgical resection. The sequences come from PBMCs, collected after nivolumab (anti-PD-1) treatment. Receptors were obtained from a person between 35 and 79 years old with oral cavity squamous cell carcinoma.

This clone appeared a few times. This chain uses TRBV7-9 with TRBJ1-6; D might be TRBD1 (5 bases). The CDR3 covers 16 residues. Deletions cut 5 bases from V and 5 bases from J, with 16 bases between. CDR1 and CDR2 from the germline V gene are SEHNR and FQNEAQ (reference sequence). CDR3 DNA: TGTGCCAGCAGCGATCCCAAGGGGTCCCATAATTCACCCCTCCACTTT. Translated, it gives CASSDPKGSHNSPLHF.

The chain links TRBV12-5 to TRBJ2-3, with unresolved D. Germline V gene lookup returns CDR1 LGHNT and CDR2 FRNRAP. This CDR3 contains 15 residues. V lost 6 bases to trimming and J lost 4 bases, with 17 bases between them. This CDR3 is CASGTEMGFADTQYF. DNA of the CDR3: TGTGCTAGTGGCACCGAAATGGGGTTCGCAGATACGCAGTATTTT.

The chain couples TRBV7-2 to TRBJ1-1; D is possibly TRBD1 (5 bases). The CDR3 contains 15 residues. The V and J ends lost 1 base and 3 bases respectively, with 12 bases between them. Germline V gene lookup returns CDR1 SGHTA and CDR2 FQGNSA. The CDR3 sequence: CASSLESGTDTEAFF. Here the CDR3 DNA reads TGTGCCAGCAGCTTAGAGTCCGGGACGGACACTGAAGCTTTCTTT.

V is TRBV7-3 and J is TRBJ2-3, with D uncertain. V was pared by 5 bases and J by 5 bases, with 11 bases between. The CDR3 length is 13 residues. The germline V gene has CDR1 SGHTA and CDR2 FQGTGA. CDR3 coding DNA: TGTGCCAGCAGCCTCGCTTCCGGAGATACGCAGTATTTT. This codes for CASSLASGDTQYF.

V usage is TRBV2 and J usage is TRBJ1-2; D remains ambiguous. V was pared by 3 bases and J by 5 bases, with 7 bases between. The length of the CDR3 is 12 residues. The germline gives CDR1 SNHLY, CDR2 FYNNEI. The CDR3 region is CASSDSYYGYTF. DNA of the CDR3: TGTGCCAGCAGTGACAGCTATTATGGCTACACCTTC.

The genes are TRBV30 and TRBJ1-3; the match to TRBD1 covers 9 bases. CDR1 and CDR2 (germline): GTSNPN, SVGIG (reference sequence). J gave up 1 base and V 2 bases, and 3 bases lay outside the gene matches. This CDR3 spans 15 amino acids. CDR3 loop: CAWSTGGFSGNTIYF. The CDR3 coding sequence is TGTGCCTGGAGTACAGGGGGCTTTTCTGGAAACACCATATATTTT.

J is TRBJ1-3 and V is TRBV6-1, with TRBD1 as a possible D gene (6 bases). Germline V gene sequence: CDR1 MNHNS, CDR2 SASEGT. The V end lost 3 bases, the J end lost 0 bases, and 18 bases lay between the germline ends. CDR3 length: 18 residues. The DNA of the CDR3 is TGTGCCAGCAGTGACCCTAAATGGACAGTCCTCTCTGGAAACACCATATATTTT. Amino acids: CASSDPKWTVLSGNTIYF.

This chain connects TRBV7-9 to TRBJ2-3; 7 positions match TRBD2. CDR3 length: 16 amino acids. The J segment lost 5 bases and the V segment lost 1 base, leaving 9 bases of the junction unmatched. CDR1 and CDR2 from the germline V gene are SEHNR and FQNEAQ (reference sequence). CDR3 residues: CASSLVAGVQLDTQYF. Here the CDR3 DNA reads TGTGCCAGCAGCTTAGTGGCGGGGGTCCAGCTAGATACGCAGTATTTT. The entire variable domain, with the rest obtained from reference TRBV7-9 and TRBJ2-3, is as follows: DTGVSQNPRHKITKRGQNVTFRCDPISEHNRLYWYRQTLGQGPEFLTYFQNEAQLEKSRLLSDRFSAERPKGSFSTLEIQRTEQGDSAMYLCASSLVAGVQLDTQYFGPGTRLTVL.

The chain uses TRBV7-2 and TRBJ1-5; 9 positions agree with TRBD1. Germline V gives CDR1 SGHTA, CDR2 FQGNSA. The ends lost 5 bases at V and 5 bases at J; junction bases unmatched: 1. This CDR3 has 13 amino acids. CDR3 bases: TGTGCCAGCAGCCGACAGGGGGATCAGCCCCAGCATTTT. Encoded protein: CASSRQGDQPQHF.

The J gene is TRBJ1-6, the V gene TRBV7-2; a possible D gene is TRBD1 (5 bases). V dropped 0 bases and J dropped 3 bases, with 9 bases sitting between them. The V gene's germline CDR1 is SGHTA and CDR2 FQGNSA. This CDR3 comprises 16 residues. Written as DNA, the CDR3 is TGTGCCAGCAGCTTAGCAGGGGTAGGCTATAATTCACCCCTCCACTTT. This sequence encodes CASSLAGVGYNSPLHF.

This chain connects TRBV6-5 to TRBJ2-7; D is perhaps TRBD1 (6 bases). The CDR3 has 14 residues. The ends were cut back, 2 bases at V and 4 bases at J, with 12 bases in the middle. In germline, CDR1 is MNHEY, CDR2 SVGAGI. CDR3 in amino acids: CASSYEGHQYEQYF. CDR3 nucleotide sequence: TGTGCCAGCAGTTACGAGGGACACCAATACGAGCAGTACTTC.

The chain employs TRBV11-2 and TRBJ2-1; D perhaps matches TRBD2 (7 bases). Looked up from germline, CDR1 is SGHAT and CDR2 is FQNNGV. Between the trimmed V and J ends, which lost 7 bases and 8 bases, there was a span of 21 bases. This CDR3 has 15 amino acids. This CDR3 reads CASTPKRGGRDEQFF. The CDR3 DNA follows: TGTGCCAGCACCCCAAAGAGGGGGGGTCGGGATGAGCAGTTCTTC.

V is TRBV30 and J is TRBJ2-3; 12 bases agree with TRBD2. This CDR3 has 15 residues. After removal of 4 bases from V and 9 bases from J, the junction contained 11 bases not matched to a gene. Germline V gene data show CDR1 as GTSNPN and CDR2 as SVGIG (reference sequence). CDR3 DNA: TGTGCCTGGAATCGGGCTAGCGGGGGGGCCATCACGCAGTATTTT. Amino acid sequence: CAWNRASGGAITQYF. Full variable domain (rest looked up from reference TRBV30 and TRBJ2-3): SQTIHQWPATLVQPVGSPLSLECTVEGTSNPNLYWYRQAAGRGLQLLFYSVGIGQISSEVPQNLSASRPQDRQFILSSKKLLLSDSGFYLCAWNRASGGAITQYFGPGTRLTVL.

The J gene is TRBJ1-1, the V gene TRBV19; 8 bases map to TRBD1. The CDR3 has 16 amino acids. Germline V gives CDR1 LNHDA, CDR2 SQIVND (reference sequence). J gave up 4 bases and V 5 bases, and 12 bases lay outside the gene matches. The CDR3 coding sequence is TGTGCCAGTAGTCCAATCCGCGACAGGGGCGGCACTGAAGCTTTCTTT. This translates into CASSPIRDRGGTEAFF. The variable domain in full, completed from reference TRBV19 and TRBJ1-1, reads DGGITQSPKYLFRKEGQNVTLSCEQNLNHDAMYWYRQDPGQGLRLIYYSQIVNDFQKGDIAEGYSVSREKKESFPLTVTSAQKNPTAFYLCASSPIRDRGGTEAFFGQGTRLTVV.

The rearrangement links TRBV5-5 to TRBJ2-1; D remains unclear. CDR1 is SGHKS and CDR2 is YYEKEE in the germline V gene (reference sequence). Trimming cost V 4 bases and J 4 bases, with 15 bases left between them. The CDR3 is 15 residues long. The DNA of the CDR3 is TGTGCCAGCAGCAGCGACTGGGATAATTACAATGAGCAGTTCTTC. It translates to CASSSDWDNYNEQFF.

The chain is built from TRBV4-1 and TRBJ1-4; 12 nucleotides agree with TRBD1. CDR3 length: 17 residues. With 2 bases clipped from V and 8 bases from J, the junction kept 9 bases outside the gene matches. CDR1 and CDR2 (germline): MGHRA, YSYEKL. The DNA of the CDR3 is TGCGCCAGCAGCCAAAGGATAGCGGGGACAGGGGGCGAAAAACTGTTTTTT. The encoded protein is CASSQRIAGTGGEKLFF.

This chain connects TRBV27 to TRBJ1-1; the match to TRBD1 covers 7 bases. From germline, CDR1 is MNHEY and CDR2 SMNVEV (reference sequence). After removal of 6 bases from V and 6 bases from J, the junction contained 7 bases not matched to a gene. CDR3 length equals 13 residues. The DNA for the CDR3 is TGTGCCAGCAGGAAAACCAGGGGGGCTGAAGCTTTCTTT. Its protein is CASRKTRGAEAFF.

The J gene is TRBJ1-5, the V gene TRBV7-9; D gene unclear. V was shortened by 1 base and J by 4 bases, with 14 bases between the two germline ends. The CDR3 extends over 16 amino acids. In germline, CDR1 is SEHNR, CDR2 FQNEAQ (reference sequence). CDR3 region: CASSLGKELRNQPQHF. For the CDR3, the DNA is TGTGCCAGCAGCTTAGGTAAGGAACTTCGGAATCAGCCCCAGCATTTT.

The chain has TRBV19 and TRBJ2-3; D remains unclear. V was cut by 3 bases and J by 2 bases, with 6 bases left in between. This CDR3 contains 13 residues. Germline loops: CDR1 LNHDA, CDR2 SQIVND (reference sequence). CDR3 DNA sequence: TGTGCCAGTAGTATTCTGGACACAGATACGCAGTATTTT. It codes for CASSILDTDTQYF.

This clone was detected a few times. The rearrangement links TRBV4-1 to TRBJ1-6; 8 nucleotides agree with TRBD1. Germline V CDR1 and CDR2: MGHRA, YSYEKL. J was trimmed by 8 bases and V by 3 bases; bases with no gene match: 9. This CDR3 comprises 16 residues. In DNA form, the CDR3 reads TGCGCCAGCAGCCAGAGGACAGGGCAGAATTATTCACCCCTCCACTTT. Translation gives CASSQRTGQNYSPLHF.

The gene calls are TRBV6-6 and TRBJ1-1, with TRBD1 identical over 7 bases. Per the germline V gene, CDR1 is MNHNY and CDR2 is SVGAGI (reference sequence). V shed 7 bases, J shed 5 bases, and the junction held 7 bases outside the gene matches. The CDR3 runs to 13 residues. For the CDR3, the DNA is TGTGCCAGCACTACGACAGGGCTGACTGAAGCTTTCTTT. It yields the protein CASTTTGLTEAFF.